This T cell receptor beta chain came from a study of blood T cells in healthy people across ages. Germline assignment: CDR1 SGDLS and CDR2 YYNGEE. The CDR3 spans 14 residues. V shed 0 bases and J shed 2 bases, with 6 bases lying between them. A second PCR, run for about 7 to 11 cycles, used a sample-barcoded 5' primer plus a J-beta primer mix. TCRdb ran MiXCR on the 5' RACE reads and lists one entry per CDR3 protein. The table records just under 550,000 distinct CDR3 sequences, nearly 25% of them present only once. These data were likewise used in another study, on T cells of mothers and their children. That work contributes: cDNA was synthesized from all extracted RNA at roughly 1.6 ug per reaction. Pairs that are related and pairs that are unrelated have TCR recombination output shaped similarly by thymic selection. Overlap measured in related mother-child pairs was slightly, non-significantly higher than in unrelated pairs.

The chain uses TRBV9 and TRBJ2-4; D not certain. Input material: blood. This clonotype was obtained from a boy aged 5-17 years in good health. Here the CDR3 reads CASSVGLTKNIQYF. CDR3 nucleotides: TGTGCCAGCAGCGTAGGGTTGACCAAAAACATTCAGTACTTC.